This is a list of T cell receptor beta chains from one sample in a study of blood T cells in healthy people across ages. TCRdb re-called the 5' RACE reads through MiXCR, storing one row per CDR3 protein. This sample has hundreds of thousands of distinct CDR3 sequences, with roughly two fifths found just once. The source material was blood. The receptors stem from a woman aged 60-75 years in good health. Both conserved end residues are part of each CDR3. A D gene is named only where the DNA matches it firmly. A clone size is listed for some rows: how often the clone was seen (once, few, many), or a class if it is expanded.

>TRBD2|TRBV11-2|-|TRBJ2-1
CASSLMSAGGDNEQFF
TGTGCCAGCAGCTTAATGTCTGCGGGAGGAGACAATGAGCAGTTCTTC
>-|TRBV28|-|TRBJ2-7
CATLEGVSYEQYF
TGTGCCACCCTCGAGGGGGTCTCCTACGAGCAGTACTTC
>TRBD1|TRBV6-5|few|TRBJ1-1
CASSYSQQGEAFF
TGTGCCAGCAGTTACTCCCAACAGGGGGAAGCTTTCTTT
>TRBD1|TRBV4-2|-|TRBJ2-3
CASSQERDRGYTQYF
TGTGCCAGCAGCCAAGAGAGGGACAGAGGATATACGCAGTATTTT
>TRBD2|TRBV6-2/TRBV6-3|few|TRBJ2-2
CASSYLAGGVSGELFF
TGTGCCAGCAGTTATCTAGCGGGAGGAGTCTCCGGGGAGCTGTTTTTT
>-|TRBV28|-|TRBJ2-5
CASSPSGGIQYF
TGTGCCAGCAGCCCAAGTGGTGGGATCCAGTACTTC
>TRBD1|TRBV27|-|TRBJ1-5
CASRDGQGGFKAQHF
TGTGCCAGCAGGGATGGACAGGGCGGATTTAAGGCCCAGCATTTT
>-|TRBV5-1|-|TRBJ2-1
CASSVWEENEQFF
TGCGCCAGCAGCGTGTGGGAGGAGAATGAGCAGTTCTTC
>-|TRBV20-1|few|TRBJ2-1
CSASVAQRAEQFF
TGCAGTGCTAGCGTAGCGCAACGCGCCGAGCAGTTCTTC
>-|TRBV20-1|few|TRBJ1-1
CSARAPIGSQGSFF
TGCAGTGCTAGAGCCCCGATCGGATCCCAAGGATCTTTCTTT
>TRBD2|TRBV6-1|-|TRBJ2-7
CASSTTGGLAGVSEQYF
TGTGCCAGCAGCACCACCGGTGGACTAGCGGGAGTGAGCGAGCAGTACTTC
>-|TRBV11-2|-|TRBJ2-5
CASSLGSSGQETQYF
TGTGCCAGCAGCTTAGGGAGTAGCGGACAAGAGACCCAGTACTTC
>-|TRBV7-2|-|TRBJ1-1
CASSLVPSHTEAFF
TGTGCCAGCAGCTTAGTTCCAAGCCACACTGAAGCTTTCTTT
>TRBD2|TRBV12-3/TRBV12-4|-|TRBJ2-7
CASSLSDSGLAEQYF
TGTGCCAGCAGTTTATCGGATAGCGGACTAGCCGAGCAGTACTTC
>TRBD2|TRBV20-1|-|TRBJ2-7
CSAETSGGAFTYEQYF
TGCAGTGCTGAGACTAGCGGGGGGGCCTTCACCTACGAGCAGTACTTC
>-|TRBV29-1|-|TRBJ2-2
CSVERARGPTGELFF
TGCAGCGTTGAGCGGGCTAGGGGTCCCACCGGGGAGCTGTTTTTT
>TRBD2|TRBV3-1|-|TRBJ2-1
CASSQVGGRYYNEQFF
TGTGCCAGCAGCCAAGTCGGGGGGAGGTACTACAATGAGCAGTTCTTC
>-|TRBV20-1|few|TRBJ2-3
CSALGLSHTDTQYF
TGCAGTGCCTTGGGACTGTCCCACACAGATACGCAGTATTTT
>TRBD1|TRBV12-3/TRBV12-4|many|TRBJ2-7
CASNLQGREQYF
TGTGCCAGCAACCTACAGGGGCGCGAGCAGTACTTC
>-|TRBV11-2|-|TRBJ2-7
CASSLEPGAGEQYF
TGTGCCAGCAGCTTAGAGCCGGGGGCGGGGGAGCAGTACTTC
>-|TRBV9|-|TRBJ2-3
CASSLQGGLTDTQYF
TGTGCCAGCAGCCTCCAAGGGGGGCTCACAGATACGCAGTATTTT
>-|TRBV2|-|TRBJ2-3
CASSPLNTQYF
TGTGCCAGCAGTCCTTTAAATACGCAGTATTTT
>-|TRBV29-1|few|TRBJ1-1
CSVGGSSRGTEAFF
TGCAGCGTTGGGGGGAGTTCGAGGGGGACTGAAGCTTTCTTT
>TRBD2|TRBV20-1|many|TRBJ2-3
CSASVRLAGTDTQYF
TGCAGTGCTTCAGTGAGACTAGCGGGCACAGATACGCAGTATTTT
>-|TRBV3-1|few|TRBJ1-1
CASSQVGWGTEAFF
TGTGCCAGCAGCCAAGTGGGGTGGGGAACTGAAGCTTTCTTT
>-|TRBV9|few|TRBJ2-5
CASSRRRAETQYF
TGTGCCAGCAGCAGGCGGAGAGCAGAGACCCAGTACTTC
>TRBD1|TRBV7-2|-|TRBJ1-2
CASSPEGQVRDYGYTF
TGTGCCAGCAGCCCAGAGGGACAGGTGAGGGACTATGGCTACACCTTC
>TRBD2|TRBV5-5|-|TRBJ2-3
CASSFSGGEGTQYF
TGTGCCAGCAGCTTTAGCGGGGGGGAGGGAACGCAGTATTTT
>TRBD2|TRBV7-3|many|TRBJ2-3
CASSPGLATDTQYF
TGTGCCAGCAGCCCCGGACTAGCCACAGATACGCAGTATTTT
>-|TRBV7-9|few|TRBJ2-6
CATQGTGANVLTF
TGTGCCACCCAGGGTACTGGGGCCAACGTCCTGACTTTC
>TRBD2|TRBV6-2/TRBV6-3|-|TRBJ2-1
CASRSGGADNEQFF
TGTGCCAGCAGAAGCGGGGGGGCCGACAATGAGCAGTTCTTC
>-|TRBV7-9|once|TRBJ2-7
CAGSSASAHEQYF
TGTGCCGGCAGTTCCGCCTCTGCCCACGAGCAGTACTTC
>-|TRBV28|few|TRBJ2-3
CASSTIHRAQGPGSDTQYF
TGTGCCAGCAGTACAATTCACCGGGCCCAGGGCCCGGGATCAGATACGCAGTATTTT
>-|TRBV6-5|few|TRBJ1-2
CASSPTSGAYGYTF
TGTGCCAGCAGTCCAACATCTGGGGCGTATGGCTACACCTTC
>TRBD1|TRBV12-3/TRBV12-4|-|TRBJ1-4
CASSSQLGTVNEKLFF
TGTGCCAGCAGCTCCCAGCTAGGGACAGTTAATGAAAAACTGTTTTTT
>-|TRBV12-3/TRBV12-4|-|TRBJ1-1
CASVRMGYAEAFF
TGTGCCAGCGTAAGGATGGGGTATGCTGAAGCTTTCTTT
>TRBD1|TRBV29-1|-|TRBJ2-7
CSVPGQGPCEQYF
TGCAGCGTTCCGGGACAGGGGCCCTGCGAGCAGTACTTC
>TRBD1|TRBV4-2|few|TRBJ2-1
CASSQPQLGQGGGNEQFF
TGTGCCAGCAGCCAACCTCAACTGGGACAGGGGGGAGGCAATGAGCAGTTCTTC
>-|TRBV20-1|-|TRBJ2-6
CSARGREPISGANVQTF
TGCAGTGCTAGAGGCAGGGAACCCATCTCTGGGGCCAACGTCCAGACTTTC
>TRBD2|TRBV24-1|-|TRBJ2-1
CATSDGSGGAIVNEQFF
TGTGCCACCAGTGATGGGAGCGGGGGGGCCATCGTCAATGAGCAGTTCTTC
>-|TRBV2|-|TRBJ2-7
CASSERFYSSYEQYF
TGTGCCAGCAGTGAAAGGTTCTACAGCTCCTACGAGCAGTACTTC
>-|TRBV20-1|many|TRBJ1-2
CSARTDYGYTF
TGCAGTGCTAGGACAGATTATGGCTACACCTTC
>-|TRBV10-3|-|TRBJ1-1
CAISESPFKAFF
TGTGCCATCAGTGAGTCCCCTTTTAAAGCTTTCTTT
>-|TRBV5-1|-|TRBJ1-1
CASSRLGDNTEAFF
TGCGCCAGCAGCAGATTGGGTGATAACACTGAAGCTTTCTTT
>-|TRBV20-1|-|TRBJ1-2
CSAGYGYTF
TGCAGTGCTGGCTATGGCTACACCTTC
>-|TRBV13|few|TRBJ2-1
CASSLGPSGEYNEQFF
TGTGCCAGCAGCTTAGGCCCCAGCGGAGAGTACAATGAGCAGTTCTTC
>TRBD2|TRBV27|-|TRBJ2-7
CASSWGGLGSYEQYF
TGTGCCAGCAGTTGGGGGGGGTTGGGGTCCTACGAGCAGTACTTC
>TRBD1|TRBV5-1|few|TRBJ1-2
CASSDGTGFYGYTF
TGCGCCAGCAGCGACGGGACAGGGTTCTATGGCTACACCTTC
>-|TRBV20-1|-|TRBJ2-1
CSASPGQNNEQFF
TGCAGTGCTAGCCCGGGACAAAACAATGAGCAGTTCTTC
>-|TRBV29-1|-|TRBJ1-5
CSVMDYNQPQHF
TGCAGCGTTATGGACTACAATCAGCCCCAGCATTTT
>TRBD1|TRBV7-2|many|TRBJ2-7
CASSLPGQGYEQYF
TGTGCCAGCAGCTTACCGGGACAGGGCTACGAGCAGTACTTC